This record covers a single T cell receptor (beta chain). This sample is drawn from a study of blood T cell repertoires in COVID-19. CDR1 is GTSNPN and CDR2 is SVGIG in the germline V gene (reference sequence). Trimming removed 3 bases from V and 4 bases from J, with 15 bases in between. This CDR3 spans 15 amino acids. The authors' processing: Cell counts per sample came from amplifying reference gene primers. Using immunoSEQ multiplex PCR, the repertoire was profiled, and TCRdb retains in-frame clones only, with some absent. V and J calls and clone size come straight from that table; D and trimming were deduced from the DNA. The table shows about 280,000 clones, with around nine tenths occurring only once.

The clonotype was recovered from a woman between 40 and 50 years old who had recovered from COVID-19. The chain carries TRBV30 and TRBJ2-2; D gene ambiguous. Sequencing was done on a sample of peripheral blood. The CDR3 DNA is TGTGCCTGGAGCCCGTTTGTGCGCGGCACCGGGGAGCTGTTTTTT. Its translation is CAWSPFVRGTGELFF. The entire variable domain, with the rest obtained from reference TRBV30 and TRBJ2-2, is as follows: SQTIHQWPATLVQPVGSPLSLECTVEGTSNPNLYWYRQAAGRGLQLLFYSVGIGQISSEVPQNLSASRPQDRQFILSSKKLLLSDSGFYLCAWSPFVRGTGELFFGEGSRLTVL.